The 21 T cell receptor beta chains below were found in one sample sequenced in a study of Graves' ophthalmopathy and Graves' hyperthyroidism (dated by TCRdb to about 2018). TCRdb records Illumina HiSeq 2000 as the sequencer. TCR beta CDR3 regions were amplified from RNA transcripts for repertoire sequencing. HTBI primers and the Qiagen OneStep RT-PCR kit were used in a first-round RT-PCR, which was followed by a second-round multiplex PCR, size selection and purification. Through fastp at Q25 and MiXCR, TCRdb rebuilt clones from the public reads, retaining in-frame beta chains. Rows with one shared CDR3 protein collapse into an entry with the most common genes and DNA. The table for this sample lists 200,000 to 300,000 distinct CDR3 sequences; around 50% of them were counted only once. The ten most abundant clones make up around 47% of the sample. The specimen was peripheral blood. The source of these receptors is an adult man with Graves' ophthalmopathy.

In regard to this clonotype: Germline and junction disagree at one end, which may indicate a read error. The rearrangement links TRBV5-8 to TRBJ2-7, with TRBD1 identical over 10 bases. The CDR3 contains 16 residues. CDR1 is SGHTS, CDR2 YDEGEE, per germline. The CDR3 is CAISLGGDRGYYEQYF. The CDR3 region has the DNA TGTGCCATCAGCTTAGGCGGGGACAGGGGATACTACGAGCAGTACTTC.

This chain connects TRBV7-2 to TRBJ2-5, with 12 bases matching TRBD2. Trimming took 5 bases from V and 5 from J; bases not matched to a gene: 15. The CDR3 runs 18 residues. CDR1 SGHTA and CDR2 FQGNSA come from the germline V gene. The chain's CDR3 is CASSTQPSGGVLRETQYF. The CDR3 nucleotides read TGTGCCAGCAGCACCCAACCTAGCGGGGGGGTTCTCCGGGAGACCCAGTACTTC.

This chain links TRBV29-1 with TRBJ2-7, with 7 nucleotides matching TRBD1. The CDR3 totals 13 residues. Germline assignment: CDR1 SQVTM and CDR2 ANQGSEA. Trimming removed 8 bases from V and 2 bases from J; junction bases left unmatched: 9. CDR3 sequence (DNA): TGCAGCCCTCTTTGGGACAGCACCTACGAGCAGTACTTC. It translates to CSPLWDSTYEQYF.

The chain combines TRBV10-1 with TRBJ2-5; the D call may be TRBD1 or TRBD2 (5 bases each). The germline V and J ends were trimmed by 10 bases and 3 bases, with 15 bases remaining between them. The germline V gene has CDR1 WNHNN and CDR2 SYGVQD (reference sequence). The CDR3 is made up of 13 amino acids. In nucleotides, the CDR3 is TGCGCCAACCAGATGGGGGTGGAAGAGACCCAGTACTTC. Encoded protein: CANQMGVEETQYF.

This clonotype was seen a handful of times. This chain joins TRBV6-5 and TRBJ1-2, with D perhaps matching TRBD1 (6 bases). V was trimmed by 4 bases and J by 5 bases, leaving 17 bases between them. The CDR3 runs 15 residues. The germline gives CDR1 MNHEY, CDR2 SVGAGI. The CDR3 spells CASSSYREEMYGYTF. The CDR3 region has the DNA TGTGCCAGCAGTTCTTACAGGGAAGAGATGTATGGCTACACCTTC.

The CDR3 DNA reads as TGTGCCATCAGTGAGTCGACGGCGGTGAACTATGGCTACACCTTC. Protein product: CAISESTAVNYGYTF. The gene calls are TRBV10-3 and TRBJ1-2; D ambiguous. The CDR3 extends over 15 amino acids. The ends were cut back, 0 bases at V and 2 bases at J, with 10 bases in the middle. In germline, CDR1 is ENHRY, CDR2 SYGVKD.

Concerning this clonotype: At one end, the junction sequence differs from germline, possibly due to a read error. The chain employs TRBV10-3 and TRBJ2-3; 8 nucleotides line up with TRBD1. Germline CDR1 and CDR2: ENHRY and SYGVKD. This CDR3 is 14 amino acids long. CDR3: CASSGQTGADTQYF. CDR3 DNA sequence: TGTGCCAGCAGTGGCCAGACAGGGGCAGATACGCAGTATTTT.

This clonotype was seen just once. The CDR3, as DNA: TGTGCCAGCAGCGCCGGGACAGAAGAGACCCAGTACTTC. This codes for CASSAGTEETQYF. The chain uses TRBV2 and TRBJ2-5; 7 nucleotides line up with TRBD1. Germline-derived CDR1 and CDR2 are SNHLY and FYNNEI. Trimming at V came to 6 bases and at J to 3 bases, leaving 4 bases not matched to a gene. The CDR3 sequence is 13 residues long.

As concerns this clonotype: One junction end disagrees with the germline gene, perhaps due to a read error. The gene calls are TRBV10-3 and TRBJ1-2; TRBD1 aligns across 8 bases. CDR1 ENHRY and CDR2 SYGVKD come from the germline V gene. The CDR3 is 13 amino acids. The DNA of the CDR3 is TGTGCCAGCAGTAAGACAGGGGACTATGGCTACACCTTC. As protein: CASSKTGDYGYTF.

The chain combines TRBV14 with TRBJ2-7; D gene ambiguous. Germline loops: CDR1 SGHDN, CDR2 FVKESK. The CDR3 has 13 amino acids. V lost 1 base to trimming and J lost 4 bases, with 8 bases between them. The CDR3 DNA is TGTGCCAGCAGCCAAGGCCTAAATTACGAGCAGTACTTC. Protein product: CASSQGLNYEQYF.

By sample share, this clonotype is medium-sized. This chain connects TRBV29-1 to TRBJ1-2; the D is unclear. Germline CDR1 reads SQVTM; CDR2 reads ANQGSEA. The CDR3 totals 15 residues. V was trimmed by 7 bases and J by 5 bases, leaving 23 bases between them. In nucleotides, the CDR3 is TGCAGCGCCTCTCCGGGCCCTTCTATGGGATATGGCTACACCTTC. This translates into CSASPGPSMGYGYTF.

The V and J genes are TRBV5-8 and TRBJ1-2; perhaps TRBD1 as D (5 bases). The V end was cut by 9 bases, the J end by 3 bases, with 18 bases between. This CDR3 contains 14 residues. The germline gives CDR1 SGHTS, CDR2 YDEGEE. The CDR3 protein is CAMSGAGQYYGYTF. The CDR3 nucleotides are TGTGCCATGAGTGGGGCAGGGCAGTACTATGGCTACACCTTC.

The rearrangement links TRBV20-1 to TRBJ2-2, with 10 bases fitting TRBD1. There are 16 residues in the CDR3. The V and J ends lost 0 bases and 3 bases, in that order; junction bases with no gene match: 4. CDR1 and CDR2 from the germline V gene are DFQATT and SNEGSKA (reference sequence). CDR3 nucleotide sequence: TGCAGTGCTAGAGATCCCGGACAGGGGGACACCGGGGAGCTGTTTTTT. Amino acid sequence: CSARDPGQGDTGELFF.

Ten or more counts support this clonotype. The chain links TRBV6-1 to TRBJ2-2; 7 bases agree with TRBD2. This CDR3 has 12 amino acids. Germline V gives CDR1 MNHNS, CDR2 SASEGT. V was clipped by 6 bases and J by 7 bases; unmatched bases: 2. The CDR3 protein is CASRTGGGELFF. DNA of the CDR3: TGTGCCAGCAGGACGGGGGGCGGGGAGCTGTTTTTT.

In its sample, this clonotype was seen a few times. CDR3 region: CASSSPTGGGRETQYF. CDR3 in DNA: TGTGCCAGCAGCTCGCCGACAGGGGGTGGGAGGGAGACCCAGTACTTC. The chain employs TRBV7-2 and TRBJ2-5, with TRBD1 matching 9 bases. Germline loops: CDR1 SGHTA, CDR2 FQGNSA. The CDR3 has 16 residues. Unmatched junction bases numbered 11, after V lost 4 bases and J lost 5 bases.

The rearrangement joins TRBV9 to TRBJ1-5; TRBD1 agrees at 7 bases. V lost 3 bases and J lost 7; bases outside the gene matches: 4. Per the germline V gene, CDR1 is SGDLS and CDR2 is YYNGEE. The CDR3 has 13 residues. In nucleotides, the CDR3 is TGTGCCAGCAGCGGCACACAGGGGCAGCCCCAGCATTTT. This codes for CASSGTQGQPQHF.

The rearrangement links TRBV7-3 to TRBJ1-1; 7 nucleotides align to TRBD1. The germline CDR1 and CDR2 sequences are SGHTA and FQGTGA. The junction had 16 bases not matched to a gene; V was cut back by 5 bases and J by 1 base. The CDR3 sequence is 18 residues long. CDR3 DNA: TGTGCCAGCAGCGTCTACCCCTACAGGGGAAGGCAGAACACTGAAGCTTTCTTT. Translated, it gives CASSVYPYRGRQNTEAFF.

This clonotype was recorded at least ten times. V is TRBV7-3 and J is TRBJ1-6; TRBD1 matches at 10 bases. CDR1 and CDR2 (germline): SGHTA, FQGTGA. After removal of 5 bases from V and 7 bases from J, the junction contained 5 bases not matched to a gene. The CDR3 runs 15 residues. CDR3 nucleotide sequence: TGTGCCAGCAGCCTAATGGGACAGGGGAATTCACCCCTCCACTTT. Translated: CASSLMGQGNSPLHF.

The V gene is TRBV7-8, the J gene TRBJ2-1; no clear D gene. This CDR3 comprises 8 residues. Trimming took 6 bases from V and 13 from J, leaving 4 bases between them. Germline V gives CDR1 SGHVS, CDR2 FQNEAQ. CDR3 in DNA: TGTGCCAGCAGTCCACAGTTCTTC. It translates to CASSPQFF.

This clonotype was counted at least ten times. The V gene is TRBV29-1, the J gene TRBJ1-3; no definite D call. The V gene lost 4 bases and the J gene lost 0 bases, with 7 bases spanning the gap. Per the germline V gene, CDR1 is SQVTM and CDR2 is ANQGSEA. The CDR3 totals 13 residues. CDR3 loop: CSVGGFSGNTIYF. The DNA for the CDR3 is TGCAGCGTTGGAGGATTCTCTGGAAACACCATATATTTT.

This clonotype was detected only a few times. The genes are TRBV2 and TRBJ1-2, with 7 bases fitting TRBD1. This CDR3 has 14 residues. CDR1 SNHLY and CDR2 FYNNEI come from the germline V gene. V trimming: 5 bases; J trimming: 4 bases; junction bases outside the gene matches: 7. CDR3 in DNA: TGTGCCAGCAGTTACGACCAGGGGGTCTATGGCTACACCTTC. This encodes CASSYDQGVYGYTF.